This T cell receptor (beta chain) was captured in a study of T cell repertoires in cytomegalovirus infection. Looking at the study overall: The study used recently identified HLA-C-restricted and well-studied HLA-B-restricted CMV epitopes. Both a matching HLA type and CMV infection were indicated by public TCR beta signatures. Study-wide points: The study found HLA-C-restricted CMV-specific TCR beta clonotypes dominating the ex vivo response. Cumulated frequencies of public TCR beta families served to identify carriers of CMV plus the relevant HLA.

Via MiXCR, TCRdb re-called the reads, giving one row per CDR3 protein. In the table there are about 570,000 distinct CDR3 sequences, roughly 42% of which are singletons. V shed 7 bases, J shed 2 bases, and the junction held 10 bases outside the gene matches. The V gene's germline CDR1 is SQVTM and CDR2 ANQGSEA. This CDR3 is built from 17 residues. This clonotype was found a few times. Antigen: not known. The chain is built from TRBV29-1 and TRBJ2-1; 14 nucleotides agree with TRBD2. The sequencing used cultured PBMCs, collected from culture after CMV antigen stimulation. The receptor comes from a human donor in good health (CMV status not recorded). Some clones in this sample may be carry-over from other donors' samples. The CDR3 sequence is CSAAGTSGSGAYNEQFF. CDR3 sequence (DNA): TGCAGCGCTGCCGGGACTAGCGGGAGTGGGGCCTACAATGAGCAGTTCTTC.